The clone carrying this T cell receptor (beta chain) came up once. Its antigen is not identified. Assay: immunoSEQ multiplex PCR; the TCRdb copy retains only in-frame clones and omits some. This sample has tens of thousands of clones, with 88% found just once. The sample belongs to a study of OX40 agonist ivuxolimab in advanced cancers. In the study overall: The study treated patients with ivuxolimab, an agonistic anti-OX40 (CD134) antibody. Checkpoint inhibitors had been given previously to roughly 36% of patients. General study findings and limits: Individuals who were partial responders at 0.1-3.0 mg/kg had clonal expansion that ranked among the lowest. Compared with CD4+, CD8+ T cells on average had more expanded clones.

The CDR3 has 16 residues. Trimming at V came to 4 bases and at J to 5 bases, leaving 10 bases not matched to a gene. The V gene's germline CDR1 is SEHNR and CDR2 FQNEAQ (reference sequence). V and J are TRBV7-9 and TRBJ2-3; 9 positions match TRBD1. The source was CD4+ or CD8+ T cells sorted from blood, collected in a trial of the OX40 agonist ivuxolimab. The clonotype originates from an adult with an advanced solid tumor such as melanoma, head and neck, liver or kidney cancer. The CDR3 region has the DNA TGTGCCAGCAGCTCCGGGACAGGGCCTTTTATAGATACGCAGTATTTT. Protein: CASSSGTGPFIDTQYF.